The next 15 T cell receptor beta chains were all read from a single sample in a study of shared clonotypes between healthy human individuals. The repertoire was sequenced with immunoSEQ multiplex PCR; TCRdb's copy has only in-frame clones and lacks some. The sample carries 2 million to 2.5 million clones, roughly 92% recorded once. What was sequenced was naive CD4+ T cells from PBMCs. Subset of the sample: CD45RA+ positively selected. These receptor sequences come from a man in his late teens or twenties in good health. Some clones in this sample may be carry-over from other donors' samples.

The CDR3 region is CASSAQLGPNTEAFF. CDR3 sequence (DNA): TGTGCCAGCAGTGCCCAGTTGGGGCCGAACACTGAAGCTTTCTTT. The rearrangement uses TRBV2 and TRBJ1-1; maybe TRBD1 (5 bases). In germline, CDR1 is SNHLY, CDR2 FYNNEI. V lost 4 bases and J lost 1, with 13 bases in between. This CDR3 comprises 15 residues. Supplemented by reference TRBV2 and TRBJ1-1, the full variable domain reads EPEVTQTPSHQVTQMGQEVILRCVPISNHLYFYWYRQILGQKVEFLVSFYNNEISEKSEIFDDQFSVERPDGSNFTLKIRSTKLEDSAMYFCASSAQLGPNTEAFFGQGTRLTVV.

The chain joins TRBV4-2 to TRBJ2-5, with 14 bases that match TRBD2. With 2 bases clipped from V and 0 bases from J, the junction kept 5 bases outside the gene matches. The CDR3 is 18 residues long. Germline V gives CDR1 LGHNA, CDR2 YNFKEQ. CDR3 sequence reads: CASSQSGLAGGNQETQYF. CDR3 nucleotide sequence: TGTGCCAGCAGCCAAAGTGGACTAGCGGGAGGAAACCAAGAGACCCAGTACTTC.

J is TRBJ1-4 and V is TRBV5-1; maybe TRBD1 (6 bases). The length of the CDR3 is 14 residues. The germline V gene has CDR1 SGHRS and CDR2 YFSETQ. The V end lost 1 base, the J end lost 8 bases, and 12 bases lay between the germline ends. The CDR3 nucleotides are TGCGCCAGCAGCTTGTGGGGGGCGCGGGAAAAACTGTTTTTT. As protein: CASSLWGAREKLFF.

The chain is built from TRBV19 and TRBJ1-2; no firm D call. In germline, CDR1 is LNHDA, CDR2 SQIVND (reference sequence). This CDR3 is 15 amino acids long. V lost 6 bases and J 8 bases, leaving 22 bases between the germline ends. The CDR3 protein is CASRDVRQYVDGYTF. CDR3 nucleotides: TGTGCCAGTAGAGATGTTCGGCAGTACGTAGACGGCTACACCTTC.

The chain is built from TRBV27 and TRBJ2-3; D gene unclear. From germline, CDR1 is MNHEY and CDR2 SMNVEV (reference sequence). CDR3 size: 15 residues. Trimming shortened V by 2 bases and J by 1 base, and 10 bases separated the two germline ends. The CDR3 bases are TGTGCCAGCAGTTTAATGGGCGTCGGCACAGATACGCAGTATTTT. Its protein product is CASSLMGVGTDTQYF.

The chain carries TRBV30 and TRBJ2-1; the D is unclear. Germline V gene data show CDR1 as GTSNPN and CDR2 as SVGIG (reference sequence). This CDR3 has 13 amino acids. The V end was cut by 0 bases, the J end by 5 bases, with 8 bases between. CDR3 sequence: CAWSVRRDNEQFF. The CDR3 nucleotides are TGTGCCTGGAGTGTACGAAGGGACAATGAGCAGTTCTTC.

The chain uses TRBV28 and TRBJ2-7; 10 positions agree with TRBD2. Germline V gives CDR1 MDHEN, CDR2 SYDVKM. The CDR3 is made up of 14 amino acids. The ends lost 5 bases at V and 2 bases at J; junction bases unmatched: 3. CDR3 in amino acids: CASSPSGGTYEQYF. The CDR3 region has the DNA TGTGCCAGCAGTCCTAGCGGGGGTACCTACGAGCAGTACTTC.

The chain has TRBV4-1 and TRBJ1-4; 9 positions agree with TRBD1. The V gene's germline CDR1 is MGHRA and CDR2 YSYEKL. Losses at the gene ends were 1 base for V and 3 bases for J; bases not matched to a gene: 3. The CDR3 extends over 16 amino acids. The CDR3 region has the DNA TGCGCCAGCAGCCAAGGCCGGACAGGGGCTAATGAAAAACTGTTTTTT. It is translated as CASSQGRTGANEKLFF.

Of note for this clone: The sample contains more than one DNA sequence encoding this CDR3. The V gene is TRBV9, the J gene TRBJ2-3, with a possible D match to TRBD1 (6 bases). V shed 1 base and J shed 4 bases, with 7 bases lying between them. The germline gives CDR1 SGDLS, CDR2 YYNGEE. This CDR3 comprises 13 residues. CDR3 nucleotide sequence: TGTGCCAGCAGCGTATCAGGGGCAGATACGCAGTATTTT. Amino acids: CASSVSGADTQYF.

The chain couples TRBV5-1 to TRBJ2-1; 12 positions match TRBD2. CDR3 length: 18 amino acids. Germline V lookup: CDR1 SGHRS, CDR2 YFSETQ. J was trimmed by 0 bases and V by 4 bases; bases with no gene match: 8. CDR3 sequence: CASSGLAGTSSSYNEQFF. CDR3 sequence (DNA): TGCGCCAGCAGCGGACTAGCGGGGACCTCCAGCTCCTACAATGAGCAGTTCTTC.

The chain recombines TRBV29-1 with TRBJ2-1; D is perhaps TRBD2 (5 bases). In germline, CDR1 is SQVTM, CDR2 ANQGSEA. This CDR3 comprises 17 residues. Trimming removed 2 bases from V and 0 bases from J, with 17 bases in between. CDR3 sequence: CSVESVLSATSYNEQFF. The CDR3 DNA reads TGCAGCGTTGAATCCGTCCTTAGCGCTACCTCCTACAATGAGCAGTTCTTC.

This chain connects TRBV15 to TRBJ1-2; D remains unclear. The CDR3 covers 13 residues. V shed 0 bases and J shed 7 bases, with 9 bases lying between them. The germline V gene encodes CDR1 LNHNV and CDR2 YYDKDF (reference sequence). This CDR3 is CATSRETPAGYTF. CDR3 bases: TGTGCCACCAGCAGAGAGACCCCGGCTGGCTACACCTTC.

The gene calls are TRBV4-1 and TRBJ1-5; D perhaps matches TRBD1 (5 bases). With 0 bases removed from V and 9 bases from J, the gap between germline ends came to 18 bases. CDR1 and CDR2 (germline): MGHRA, YSYEKL. The CDR3 consists of 16 residues. The CDR3 reads CASSQEPSQGGGPQHF. In DNA, the CDR3 is TGCGCCAGCAGCCAAGAGCCCTCCCAGGGCGGGGGGCCCCAGCATTTT.

This clone appeared once. The chain is built from TRBV2 and TRBJ1-6, with 10 bases matching TRBD1. This CDR3 is built from 15 residues. V lost 4 bases and J lost 7; bases outside the gene matches: 4. Germline-derived CDR1 and CDR2 are SNHLY and FYNNEI. CDR3 amino acids: CASSARQGANSPLHF. The CDR3 bases are TGTGCCAGCAGTGCTCGACAGGGGGCGAATTCACCCCTCCACTTT. Combining the CDR3 with reference TRBV2 and TRBJ1-6 gives the whole variable domain EPEVTQTPSHQVTQMGQEVILRCVPISNHLYFYWYRQILGQKVEFLVSFYNNEISEKSEIFDDQFSVERPDGSNFTLKIRSTKLEDSAMYFCASSARQGANSPLHFGNGTRLTVT.

V and J are TRBV10-3 and TRBJ2-7; tentative D call: TRBD2 (7 bases). The V end lost 3 bases, the J end lost 2 bases, and 14 bases lay between the germline ends. CDR3 size: 15 residues. The germline V gene has CDR1 ENHRY and CDR2 SYGVKD. CDR3 region: CAISDKVGGPYEQYF. Written as DNA, the CDR3 is TGTGCCATCAGTGATAAGGTCGGGGGGCCCTACGAGCAGTACTTC.